Following are 5 T cell receptor beta chains from one sample sequenced in a study of cytomegalovirus exposure and HLA in healthy donors. Primers: 60 Vbeta forward and 13 Jbeta reverse. Method: immunoSEQ multiplex PCR; TCRdb's copy keeps in-frame clones and lacks some. Seen here are about 160,000 clones, roughly 80% observed once, and the top ten hold around 6.9%. Sequences were obtained from PBMCs. The receptors shown here come from a male donor in good health and CMV-seropositive.

The CDR3 nucleotides are TGTGCCAGCAGCCGAGACTTGTCCTCCTACGAGCAGTACTTC. Its translation: CASSRDLSSYEQYF. The gene calls are TRBV27 and TRBJ2-7; D gene unclear. V shed 6 bases and J shed 0 bases, with 12 bases lying between them. Germline lookup yields CDR1 MNHEY and CDR2 SMNVEV (reference sequence). The CDR3 loop spans 14 amino acids.

J is TRBJ1-5 and V is TRBV7-9; tentative D call: TRBD1 (5 bases). The CDR3 spans 14 residues. CDR1 and CDR2 (germline): SEHNR, FQNEAQ (reference sequence). V shed 2 bases and J shed 5 bases, with 10 bases lying between them. CDR3 bases: TGTGCCAGCAGCTTACCCAGGGAGGATCAGCCCCAGCATTTT. This translates into CASSLPREDQPQHF.

This clone was recorded only once. The rearrangement links TRBV2 to TRBJ2-7; D uncertain. Between the trimmed V and J ends, which lost 6 bases and 5 bases, there was a span of 14 bases. The germline V gene has CDR1 SNHLY and CDR2 FYNNEI. This CDR3 has 13 amino acids. DNA of the CDR3: TGTGCCAGCAGGCCGCGGTCCCACCACGAGCAGTACTTC. This encodes CASRPRSHHEQYF. Full variable domain (outside the CDR3, taken from reference TRBV2 and TRBJ2-7): EPEVTQTPSHQVTQMGQEVILRCVPISNHLYFYWYRQILGQKVEFLVSFYNNEISEKSEIFDDQFSVERPDGSNFTLKIRSTKLEDSAMYFCASRPRSHHEQYFGPGTRLTVT.

The rearrangement links TRBV2 to TRBJ1-1; TRBD1 is a possible D gene (6 bases). The CDR3 is 16 residues long. Germline V CDR1 and CDR2: SNHLY, FYNNEI. The CDR3 nucleotides read TGTTCTCAGCTTCTTAGGGCAGGGGAGGGGAACACTGAAGCTTTCTTT. It is translated as CSQLLRAGEGNTEAFF.

The chain recombines TRBV14 with TRBJ2-7; 7 positions agree with TRBD2. This CDR3 contains 14 residues. Losses at the gene ends were 3 bases for V and 2 bases for J; bases not matched to a gene: 4. CDR1 is SGHDN, CDR2 FVKESK, per germline. The CDR3 is CASSHLAATYEQYF. Here the CDR3 DNA reads TGTGCCAGCAGCCACCTAGCGGCAACCTACGAGCAGTACTTC.